This T cell receptor (beta chain) was profiled in a study of breast tumors, draining lymph nodes, adjacent tissues. The study's findings and limits: Compared with basal-like, luminal-like tumors shared significantly more repertoire with nontumor tissue. Findings are consistent with lymph node origin and intratumoral expansion of most tumor T cells. Tumors had less TCR diversity than lymph nodes, more than nontumor tissue. The lymph node origin of tumor T cells was framed as consistent with a hypothesis, not demonstrated.

The CDR3 totals 13 residues. Trimming pared 2 bases from V and 4 bases from J, leaving 9 bases between. The germline V gene has CDR1 ENHRY and CDR2 SYGVKD. This clonotype was recorded at least ten times. The antigen remains undetermined. The lymph nodes were axillary draining lymph nodes from breast cancer patients. From the multiplex PCR reads, TCRdb called clonotypes with MiXCR, one entry per CDR3 protein. This table has 100,000 to 150,000 distinct CDR3 sequences, roughly 21% appearing once. This clonotype was sampled from a female donor with breast cancer. Some clones in this sample may be carry-over from other donors' samples. The rearrangement uses TRBV10-3 and TRBJ2-7; tentatively, D is TRBD2 (6 bases). What was sequenced was axillary lymph node tissue. The DNA for the CDR3 is TGTGCCATCAGTGAGCGGGAGAGTTACGAGCAGTACTTC. Its protein is CAISERESYEQYF.